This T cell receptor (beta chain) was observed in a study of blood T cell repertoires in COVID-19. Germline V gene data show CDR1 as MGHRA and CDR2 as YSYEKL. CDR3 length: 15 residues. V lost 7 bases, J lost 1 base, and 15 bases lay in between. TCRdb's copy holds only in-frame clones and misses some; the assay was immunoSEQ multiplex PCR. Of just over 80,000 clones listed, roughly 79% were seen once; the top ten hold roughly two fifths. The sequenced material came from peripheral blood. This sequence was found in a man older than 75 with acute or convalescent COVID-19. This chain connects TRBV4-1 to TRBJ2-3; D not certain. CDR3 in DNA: TGCGCCAGCAACAATCAATGGGCCGGCACAGATACGCAGTATTTT. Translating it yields CASNNQWAGTDTQYF.